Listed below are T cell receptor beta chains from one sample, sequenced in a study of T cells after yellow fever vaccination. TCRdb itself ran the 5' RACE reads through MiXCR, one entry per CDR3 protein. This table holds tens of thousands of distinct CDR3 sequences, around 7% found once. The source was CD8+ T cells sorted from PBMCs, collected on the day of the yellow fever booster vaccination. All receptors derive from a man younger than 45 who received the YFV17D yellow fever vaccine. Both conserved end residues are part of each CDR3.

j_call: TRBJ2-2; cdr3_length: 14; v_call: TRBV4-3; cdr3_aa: CASSQGQLTGELFF
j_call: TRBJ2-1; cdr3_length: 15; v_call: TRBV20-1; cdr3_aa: CSARDRAGRYNEQFF
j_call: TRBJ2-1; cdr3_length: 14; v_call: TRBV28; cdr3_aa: CASSRTGEGNEQFF
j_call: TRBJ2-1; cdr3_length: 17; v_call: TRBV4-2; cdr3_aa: CASSQGLAGGPRNEQFF
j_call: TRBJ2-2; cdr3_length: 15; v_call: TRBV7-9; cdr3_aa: CASSLPGLADGELFF
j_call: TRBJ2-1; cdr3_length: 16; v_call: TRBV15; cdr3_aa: CATSSLVAGAYNEQFF
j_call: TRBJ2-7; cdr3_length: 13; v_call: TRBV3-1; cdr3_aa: CASSLSGSYEQYF
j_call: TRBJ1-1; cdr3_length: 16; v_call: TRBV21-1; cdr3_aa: CASIKNTGLEDTEAFF
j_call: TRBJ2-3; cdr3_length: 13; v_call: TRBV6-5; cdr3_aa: CASSYSSGYTQYF
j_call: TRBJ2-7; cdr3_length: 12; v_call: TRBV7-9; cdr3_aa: CASSLAVDEQYF
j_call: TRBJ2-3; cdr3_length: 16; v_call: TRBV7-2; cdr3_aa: CASSSIAPSDTDTQYF
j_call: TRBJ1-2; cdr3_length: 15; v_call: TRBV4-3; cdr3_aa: CASSQAESSRYGYTF
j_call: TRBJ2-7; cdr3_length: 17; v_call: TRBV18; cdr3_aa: CASSHVGGDTSSYEQYF
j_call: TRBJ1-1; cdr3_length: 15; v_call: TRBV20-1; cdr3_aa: CSARDLEGGWTEAFF
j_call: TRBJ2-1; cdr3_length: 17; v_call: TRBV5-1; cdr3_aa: CASSSQLLGTPLRSQFF